These T cell receptor beta chains were read from a single sample in a study of blood T cell repertoires in COVID-19. Clones were read by immunoSEQ multiplex PCR, and TCRdb kept only the in-frame ones, dropping some. The data contain approximately 240,000 clones, 83% of them singletons. Sequencing was carried out using peripheral blood. The receptors shown here come from a human donor in a cohort sampled during active COVID-19. CDR3s include the opening cysteine and the closing phenylalanine or tryptophan. Rows may omit the clone size; those that give it use once, few, many or a size class.

j_call v_call clone_size cdr3_aa
TRBJ2-3 TRBV11-2 . CASSPRGTTDTQYF
TRBJ2-7 TRBV5-5 . CASSLQPDSGLEQYF
TRBJ2-2 TRBV9 . CASSVVWQGEGTGELFF
TRBJ2-2 TRBV27 . CASSLGQGDTGELFF
TRBJ2-3 TRBV18 . CASSPKDFLAASTDTQYF
TRBJ1-1 TRBV6-6 . CASIDRLMNTEAFF
TRBJ1-2 TRBV30 . CAWSVRFQGAGGYTF
TRBJ1-5 TRBV6-5 . CASRTGDQPQHF
TRBJ1-1 TRBV28 many CASSLVGSGGRQAFF
TRBJ2-1 TRBV6-2/TRBV6-3 . CASSSLGEVGEQFF
TRBJ2-7 TRBV6-5 . CASSSTGSSYEQYF
TRBJ2-2 TRBV5-1 . CASSLEAGGTGELFF
TRBJ1-5 TRBV10-2 . CASTRGQSNQPQHF
TRBJ2-1 TRBV10-3 . CAISPQLGGRAYQFF
TRBJ1-5 TRBV20-1 . CSASGKGQGGNQPQHF
TRBJ2-3 TRBV3-1/TRBV3-2 . CASSQVWGLSTDTQYF
TRBJ2-3 TRBV30 . CAWGEGGTQYF
TRBJ2-3 TRBV10-1 . CASSESTARNTQYF
TRBJ1-1 TRBV24-1 . CATSHRTNTEAFF
TRBJ1-4 TRBV15 . CATGQGWEKLFF
TRBJ2-1 TRBV25-1 . CASSHPLSSGAEQFF
TRBJ2-6 TRBV15 . CATSRDSGFGSGANVLTF
TRBJ2-7 TRBV20-1 . CSASLAGTIYEQYF
TRBJ1-1 TRBV7-9 few CASSLVSGDTEAFF
TRBJ2-5 TRBV3-1/TRBV3-2 . CASSQETRTGVETQYF
TRBJ1-1 TRBV15 . CATSRSGQGNTEAFF
TRBJ1-2 TRBV9 . CASRPDPLKDRGLHGYTF
TRBJ1-1 TRBV7-3 . CASSLTSGWDTEAFF
TRBJ2-4 TRBV7-2 . CASSPTSGSLIQYF
TRBJ1-5 TRBV6-1 . CASSEKQGMSNQPQHF
TRBJ1-5 TRBV29-1 . CSVTDRDPNQPQHF
TRBJ2-7 TRBV5-1 . CASSLQGRVYEQYF
TRBJ1-6 TRBV27 . CASTPRGRTNNSPLHF
TRBJ2-2 TRBV27 few CASSLIRRELFF
TRBJ1-1 TRBV5-5 . CASRQGNPQNTEAFF
TRBJ2-7 TRBV4-1 . CASSQVTSGSGVEQYF
TRBJ1-2 TRBV6-1 . CASSEVGPGPLGYGYTF
TRBJ1-4 TRBV5-1 . CASSLLTGGGEKLFF
TRBJ2-2 TRBV6-4 . CASRVGQAGTGELFF
TRBJ1-2 TRBV7-9 few CASSLEDRGYGYTF
TRBJ1-2 TRBV9 . CASSVAFTAAEGYTF
TRBJ2-1 TRBV7-2 . CASSLYAGPEQFF
TRBJ1-2 TRBV3-1/TRBV3-2 . CASSQGGLQGGGYTF
TRBJ1-2 TRBV9 . CASSVSSQGRYGYTF
TRBJ1-1 TRBV2 . CASSGDSVGEAFF
TRBJ1-1 TRBV5-8 . CASSLQGGVTEAFF
TRBJ2-3 TRBV7-9 . CASNKAGGPHAAQYF
TRBJ2-3 TRBV11-2 . CASSWSQGTQYF
TRBJ2-3 TRBV9 . CASSARLAGGDTQYF